Listed below are T cell receptor beta chains from one sample, sequenced in a study of cytotoxic CD8 clonotypes in ibrutinib-treated CLL. Profiling relied on immunoSEQ multiplex PCR, and the TCRdb table lists in-frame clones only, not all of them. The data hold around 300,000 clones, with 80% observed a single time. The sequenced sample was PBMCs, obtained before ibrutinib treatment. Receptor source: a human donor with chronic lymphocytic leukemia. CDR3s include the opening cysteine and the closing phenylalanine or tryptophan. Each record gives: J gene, V gene, clone size, CDR3 protein. Part of the rows lack a size; the others show once, few, many or a class for expanded clones.

TRBJ2-2,TRBV19,.,CASSKFGPNTGELFF
TRBJ2-7,TRBV7-3,.,CASSLDSHHEQYF
TRBJ2-5,TRBV15,.,CATSYEGGVETQYF
TRBJ1-5,TRBV28,.,CASSRAGFGVGPQHF
TRBJ2-7,TRBV6-5,.,CASSYSGRDEQYF
TRBJ2-3,TRBV11-1,.,CASSRDFTDTQYF
TRBJ2-7,TRBV28,.,CASSLVSATGMYEQYF
TRBJ1-2,TRBV15,.,CATSSVGGRDGYTF
TRBJ2-5,TRBV5-1,.,CASQGKDYQETQYF
TRBJ1-5,TRBV7-2,.,CASSLGGSGGNQPQHF
TRBJ1-1,TRBV19,.,CASKRVLGARPKAFF
TRBJ2-2,TRBV11-2,few,CASRPRDNYQSGELFF
TRBJ2-2,TRBV11-2,.,CASSLVGTGMDTGELFF
TRBJ2-5,TRBV4-3,.,CASSQDPAPGAQYF
TRBJ2-5,TRBV30,once,CAWSVGGNQETQYF
TRBJ2-1,TRBV6-5,.,CASKPTSGRANEQFF
TRBJ2-5,TRBV5-1,.,CASSSGLTAETQYF
TRBJ2-3,TRBV5-4,.,CASSLELAGRDTQYF
TRBJ2-5,TRBV7-9,.,CASSIPTGTSGRRGETQYF
TRBJ2-7,TRBV4-3,.,CASSPRVSEGIYEQYF
TRBJ1-2,TRBV25-1,.,CASSETSRTGRPMSGYTF
TRBJ2-2,TRBV9,.,CASSVGSPINTGELFF
TRBJ1-2,TRBV4-1,.,CASSQGLGWDYGYTF
TRBJ1-1,TRBV19,.,CASSFTTLNTEAFF
TRBJ1-1,TRBV2,few,CASSEYDSMNTEAFF
TRBJ2-1,TRBV11-3,.,CASSSGSGSYNEQFF
TRBJ1-3,TRBV4-1,.,CASSQGPSSGNTIYF
TRBJ2-1,TRBV6-5,.,CASSYSGLAEQFF
TRBJ2-7,TRBV7-2,.,CASSFLGMGGYEQYF
TRBJ2-7,TRBV4-3,.,CASSQVAGGSYEQYF
TRBJ1-2,TRBV6-1,.,CASSERNTVGYTF
TRBJ2-1,TRBV5-4,.,CASSIRLAGYNEQFF
TRBJ2-1,TRBV7-7,.,CASSYSGEDEQFF
TRBJ1-1,TRBV27,.,CASNVHGVGTATAEAFF
TRBJ2-3,TRBV7-3,.,CASSAAGTSGTDTQYF
TRBJ2-7,TRBV5-1,.,CASSFDTDYEQYF
TRBJ2-7,TRBV6-5,.,CASSYRTGHYEQYF
TRBJ1-2,TRBV19,once,CASSGRVNDGYTF
TRBJ2-1,TRBV29-1,once,CSVEDASPLYNEQFF
TRBJ2-4,TRBV5-6,.,CASSPGLVLVNIQYF
TRBJ2-2,TRBV6-5,once,CASTMVAGVAGELFF
TRBJ2-7,TRBV13,.,CASAGEGYEQYF
TRBJ2-3,TRBV19,.,CASSIAGTDTQYF
TRBJ2-7,TRBV5-5,.,CASSLLLGYYEQYF
TRBJ2-3,TRBV4-1,.,CASSQDETSDSPDTQYF
TRBJ1-2,TRBV9,.,CASSVAWGAIYGYTF
TRBJ2-7,TRBV13,.,CASNRRLAGAQVQYF
TRBJ1-4,TRBV5-1,.,CASSLAGTTNEKLFF
TRBJ1-4,TRBV5-1,.,CASSTQGGSDEKLFF